One and the same sample provided the 30 T cell receptor beta chains below, sequenced in a study of blood T cell repertoires in COVID-19. The table came from immunoSEQ multiplex PCR; TCRdb's copy has only in-frame clones and leaves some out. The table includes a few hundred thousand clones, roughly 86% detected once. Sequenced sample: PBMCs or T cells enriched from blood (not recorded which). The origin of the receptors is a young woman who had recovered from COVID-19.

V usage is TRBV7-9 and J usage is TRBJ1-6, with 8 nucleotides matching TRBD1. The length of the CDR3 is 15 residues. V shed 4 bases, J shed 7 bases, and the junction held 6 bases outside the gene matches. CDR1 is SEHNR and CDR2 is FQNEAQ in the germline V gene (reference sequence). The CDR3 bases are TGTGCCAGCAGCTCAAACGGACAGGGCAATTCACCCCTCCACTTT. Protein: CASSSNGQGNSPLHF.

The V gene is TRBV9, the J gene TRBJ2-3; 11 bases align to TRBD1. Germline loops: CDR1 SGDLS, CDR2 YYNGEE. CDR3 size: 15 residues. With V trimmed by 0 bases and J by 5 bases, 2 bases remained unmatched. The CDR3 DNA reads as TGTGCCAGCAGCGTAGCGGACAGGGGGCTAGATACGCAGTATTTT. It encodes CASSVADRGLDTQYF. Using reference TRBV9 and TRBJ2-3 for the parts outside the CDR3, the full variable domain is DSGVTQTPKHLITATGQRVTLRCSPRSGDLSVYWYQQSLDQGLQFLIQYYNGEERAKGNILERFSAQQFPDLHSELNLSSLELGDSALYFCASSVADRGLDTQYFGPGTRLTVL.

The chain employs TRBV19 and TRBJ1-5, with D possibly matching TRBD1 (5 bases). Germline V gives CDR1 LNHDA, CDR2 SQIVND (reference sequence). V gave up 2 bases and J gave up 4 bases, with 12 bases separating them. The CDR3 totals 15 residues. CDR3 sequence reads: CASSIWQGGNQPQHF. DNA for the CDR3: TGTGCCAGTAGTATATGGCAGGGAGGGAATCAGCCCCAGCATTTT.

The V and J genes are TRBV6-1 and TRBJ2-2; 8 bases line up with TRBD2. The J segment lost 2 bases and the V segment lost 2 bases, leaving 7 bases of the junction unmatched. CDR3 size: 17 residues. The V gene's germline CDR1 is MNHNS and CDR2 SASEGT. CDR3 sequence reads: CASSERGAGANTGELFF. In nucleotides, the CDR3 is TGTGCCAGCAGTGAAAGGGGAGCGGGAGCTAACACCGGGGAGCTGTTTTTT.

The chain has TRBV4-3 and TRBJ2-3, with TRBD1 matching over 9 bases. V shed 3 bases and J 2 bases; nucleotides not matched to a gene: 6. This CDR3 comprises 16 residues. Germline V gene sequence: CDR1 LGHNA, CDR2 YSLEER. CDR3 in DNA: TGCGCCAGCAGCCAGGGACAGGGCGTTACCACAGATACGCAGTATTTT. This sequence encodes CASSQGQGVTTDTQYF.

V usage is TRBV5-1 and J usage is TRBJ1-3; perhaps TRBD1 as D (6 bases). V lost 4 bases and J 5 bases, leaving 13 bases between the germline ends. From germline, CDR1 is SGHRS and CDR2 YFSETQ. The CDR3 consists of 14 residues. The CDR3 DNA reads as TGCGCCAGCAGCGGAGACAGGACGAGAAACACCATATATTTT. It specifies CASSGDRTRNTIYF.

This chain uses TRBV5-6 with TRBJ1-2; maybe TRBD1 (6 bases). Germline V gene sequence: CDR1 SGHDT, CDR2 YYEEEE. Deletions cut 4 bases from V and 12 bases from J, with 19 bases between. The CDR3 has 13 amino acids. The CDR3 loop reads CASSTGQIRVHTF. In nucleotides, the CDR3 is TGTGCCAGCAGCACAGGACAGATTCGAGTGCACACCTTC.

The V call is TRBV2, the J call TRBJ1-1; D uncertain. Germline values: CDR1 SNHLY, CDR2 FYNNEI. Trimming took 11 bases from V and 8 from J, leaving 6 bases between them. The CDR3 loop spans 8 amino acids. CDR3 sequence (DNA): TGTGCCGTTGTAGAAGCTTTCTTT. It is translated as CAVVEAFF.

Concerning this clone: The same CDR3 arises from other DNA sequences in this sample as well. The V and J genes are TRBV9 and TRBJ1-1; a weak D match, TRBD1 (6 bases). The germline V gene encodes CDR1 SGDLS and CDR2 YYNGEE. The V and J ends lost 0 bases and 2 bases respectively, with 8 bases between them. The CDR3 runs to 14 residues. CDR3 protein: CASSVAGVNTEAFF. The DNA of the CDR3 is TGTGCCAGCAGCGTAGCAGGGGTCAACACTGAAGCTTTCTTT.

The rearrangement joins TRBV7-9 to TRBJ1-1, with a possible D match to TRBD1 (5 bases). Trimming removed 5 bases from V and 0 bases from J, with 13 bases in between. This CDR3 comprises 15 residues. From germline, CDR1 is SEHNR and CDR2 FQNEAQ (reference sequence). The CDR3 DNA is TGTGCCAGCAGCCTCTCGACAGACATGAACACTGAAGCTTTCTTT. Amino acid sequence: CASSLSTDMNTEAFF.

J is TRBJ1-4 and V is TRBV28; D perhaps matches TRBD1 (6 bases). Germline CDR1 and CDR2: MDHEN and SYDVKM. The CDR3 runs 15 residues. V was cut by 5 bases and J by 3 bases, with 13 bases left in between. CDR3: CASSTVQGANEKLFF. The CDR3 DNA is TGTGCCAGCAGTACCGTACAGGGAGCTAATGAAAAACTGTTTTTT.

The gene calls are TRBV3-1 (or the pseudogene TRBV3-2) and TRBJ1-1, with D maybe TRBD1 (5 bases). The CDR3 has 15 residues. Germline V gene data show CDR1 as LGHDT and CDR2 as YNNKEL (reference sequence). Trimming removed 1 base at V and 1 base at J, with 10 bases between. The CDR3 loop reads CASSQGWQGNTEAFF. In nucleotides, the CDR3 is TGTGCCAGCAGCCAAGGATGGCAGGGGAACACTGAAGCTTTCTTT.

This rearrangement joins TRBV10-3 to TRBJ1-1; the D gene is possibly TRBD1 (6 bases). There are 18 residues in the CDR3. Between the trimmed V and J ends, which lost 4 bases and 1 base, there was a span of 22 bases. Germline-derived CDR1 and CDR2 are ENHRY and SYGVKD. This CDR3 is CAISGGGSSDSRNTEAFF. The DNA of the CDR3 is TGTGCCATCAGTGGGGGGGGCAGTTCCGACAGCAGGAACACTGAAGCTTTCTTT.

The chain is built from TRBV5-1 and TRBJ2-7; 8 bases are a match to TRBD1. The CDR3 runs 16 residues. After removal of 4 bases from V and 0 bases from J, the junction contained 9 bases not matched to a gene. Germline V gives CDR1 SGHRS, CDR2 YFSETQ. The CDR3 nucleotides read TGCGCCAGCAGCCCGCGACCGGGACAGGTCTCCTACGAGCAGTACTTC. This gives the protein CASSPRPGQVSYEQYF.

The V and J genes are TRBV5-5 and TRBJ2-2; tentative D call: TRBD2 (6 bases). Germline values: CDR1 SGHKS, CDR2 YYEKEE (reference sequence). CDR3 length: 15 amino acids. V was cut by 4 bases and J by 4 bases, with 14 bases left in between. The CDR3 nucleotides are TGTGCCAGCAGCCGAGGGGACTTGGCCACCGGGGAGCTGTTTTTT. Its protein is CASSRGDLATGELFF.

The rearrangement joins TRBV27 to TRBJ2-7; 8 bases are a match to TRBD1. CDR3 length equals 16 residues. Germline V gene sequence: CDR1 MNHEY, CDR2 SMNVEV (reference sequence). V gave up 6 bases and J gave up 0 bases; unmatched junction bases: 10. The DNA of the CDR3 is TGTGCCAGCAGCCAGACAGGGGAATTAAGCTCCTACGAGCAGTACTTC. It is translated as CASSQTGELSSYEQYF.

The V gene is TRBV7-9, the J gene TRBJ2-1; the D is unclear. CDR3 size: 15 residues. CDR1 and CDR2 from the germline V gene are SEHNR and FQNEAQ (reference sequence). V was cut by 5 bases and J by 1 base, with 12 bases left in between. The CDR3: CASSLPGSSYNEQFF. CDR3 sequence (DNA): TGTGCCAGCAGCCTCCCTGGCTCGTCCTACAATGAGCAGTTCTTC. The whole variable domain, remainder taken from reference TRBV7-9 and TRBJ2-1, is DTGVSQNPRHKITKRGQNVTFRCDPISEHNRLYWYRQTLGQGPEFLTYFQNEAQLEKSRLLSDRFSAERPKGSFSTLEIQRTEQGDSAMYLCASSLPGSSYNEQFFGPGTRLTVL.

The chain uses TRBV6-5 and TRBJ1-1, with D uncertain. The CDR3 is made up of 12 amino acids. V lost 7 bases to trimming and J lost 7 bases, with 13 bases between them. CDR1 MNHEY and CDR2 SVGAGI come from the germline V gene. CDR3 DNA sequence: TGTGCCAGCACCCACGCGGGAAATGAAGCTTTCTTT. Translation: CASTHAGNEAFF.

The chain recombines TRBV9 with TRBJ2-1; tentative D call: TRBD2 (5 bases). The CDR3 length is 16 residues. The germline gives CDR1 SGDLS, CDR2 YYNGEE. The V end lost 2 bases, the J end lost 3 bases, and 15 bases lay between the germline ends. Written as DNA, the CDR3 is TGTGCCAGCAGCGTCCGACCCAGCGGAGACTACAATGAGCAGTTCTTC. It yields the protein CASSVRPSGDYNEQFF. The whole variable domain, filled in from reference TRBV9 and TRBJ2-1, reads DSGVTQTPKHLITATGQRVTLRCSPRSGDLSVYWYQQSLDQGLQFLIQYYNGEERAKGNILERFSAQQFPDLHSELNLSSLELGDSALYFCASSVRPSGDYNEQFFGPGTRLTVL.

The chain carries TRBV27 and TRBJ1-4; 9 bases match TRBD1. Germline V gene sequence: CDR1 MNHEY, CDR2 SMNVEV (reference sequence). The J segment lost 6 bases and the V segment lost 6 bases, leaving 8 bases of the junction unmatched. CDR3 size: 15 residues. CDR3 bases: TGTGCCAGCAGGGACAGGGGAGGGGGTGATGAAAAACTGTTTTTT. This translates into CASRDRGGGDEKLFF.

The rearrangement joins TRBV4-3 to TRBJ2-2; maybe TRBD2 (5 bases). Germline CDR1 LGHNA, CDR2 YSLEER. CDR3 length: 18 residues. Trimming stripped 4 bases from V and 1 base from J, with 19 bases between. The CDR3 sequence is CASSRNPLSGVNTGELFF. The CDR3 DNA sequence: TGCGCCAGCAGCCGGAACCCCTTGAGCGGAGTGAACACCGGGGAGCTGTTTTTT.

J is TRBJ1-1 and V is TRBV11-1; TRBD1 aligns across 8 bases. Germline V CDR1 and CDR2: SGHAT, FQDESV (reference sequence). The trim removed 5 bases at V and 1 base at J, leaving 6 bases unmatched. This CDR3 is 15 amino acids long. CDR3 sequence reads: CASSPQTGENTEAFF. The CDR3 bases are TGTGCCAGCAGCCCCCAGACAGGGGAGAACACTGAAGCTTTCTTT.

This chain uses TRBV27 with TRBJ1-1, with 7 bases identical to TRBD1. The ends lost 5 bases at V and 4 bases at J; junction bases unmatched: 16. This CDR3 is built from 17 residues. Per germline, CDR1 MNHEY and CDR2 SMNVEV (reference sequence). This CDR3 reads CASSAETGDRIFTEAFF. The CDR3 nucleotides are TGTGCCAGCAGTGCGGAAACAGGGGATCGGATTTTCACTGAAGCTTTCTTT.

This clone was seen a few times. This chain links TRBV28 with TRBJ1-2, with a tentative D call TRBD1 (5 bases). Trimming pared 7 bases from V and 4 bases from J, leaving 19 bases between. This CDR3 has 15 amino acids. The germline gives CDR1 MDHEN, CDR2 SYDVKM. The CDR3 sequence is CASNAPVAGIYGYTF. CDR3 bases: TGTGCCAGCAATGCCCCCGTGGCAGGGATCTATGGCTACACCTTC.

V is TRBV28 and J is TRBJ2-1; 8 bases line up with TRBD2. Per germline, CDR1 MDHEN and CDR2 SYDVKM. V trimming: 1 base; J trimming: 4 bases; junction bases outside the gene matches: 6. There are 16 residues in the CDR3. CDR3 sequence: CASSLSAASGYNEQFF. CDR3 DNA: TGTGCCAGCAGTTTATCCGCCGCTAGCGGGTACAATGAGCAGTTCTTC.

This clone has only a few counts. The chain joins TRBV24-1 to TRBJ1-2; 9 bases fit TRBD1. The CDR3 contains 17 residues. V shed 4 bases, J shed 6 bases, and the junction held 14 bases outside the gene matches. CDR1 is KGHDR and CDR2 is SFDVKD in the germline V gene. The CDR3, as DNA: TGTGCCACCAGTGAGCCTCCCCGGGACAGGGAGAGTAATGGCTACACCTTC. Its protein is CATSEPPRDRESNGYTF.

This chain's CDR3 is CASSFSLLRTGSKGGYTF. CDR3 nucleotides: TGCGCCAGCAGCTTCTCCCTTCTACGGACAGGGAGTAAGGGTGGCTACACCTTC. The J gene is TRBJ1-2, the V gene TRBV5-1; 8 nucleotides line up with TRBD1. The CDR3 is 18 residues long. Looked up from germline, CDR1 is SGHRS and CDR2 is YFSETQ. V gave up 2 bases and J gave up 7 bases; unmatched junction bases: 19.

The chain uses TRBV6-5 and TRBJ1-5; D might be TRBD1 (5 bases). Looked up from germline, CDR1 is MNHEY and CDR2 is SVGAGI. Trimming took 8 bases from V and 3 from J, leaving 11 bases between them. The CDR3 extends over 13 amino acids. The CDR3 sequence is CASDGQANQPQHF. In DNA form, the CDR3 reads TGTGCCAGCGACGGACAAGCCAATCAGCCCCAGCATTTT.

The DNA of the CDR3 is TGCGCCAGCAGCTTGGGGTTAGCGGAGAACACCGGGGAGCTGTTTTTT. It translates to CASSLGLAENTGELFF. V usage is TRBV5-1 and J usage is TRBJ2-2; TRBD2 is a possible D gene (6 bases). The germline V gene has CDR1 SGHRS and CDR2 YFSETQ. Trimming removed 0 bases at V and 1 base at J, with 10 bases between. The CDR3 is 16 residues long.

The chain is built from TRBV18 and TRBJ1-5; the match to TRBD1 covers 8 bases. The CDR3 runs 18 residues. CDR1 KGHSH and CDR2 LQKENI come from the germline V gene. V lost 2 bases and J lost 4; bases outside the gene matches: 13. The CDR3 reads CASSPSFFRDRRNQPQHF. In DNA, the CDR3 is TGTGCCAGCTCACCATCATTCTTCCGGGACAGGCGAAATCAGCCCCAGCATTTT.